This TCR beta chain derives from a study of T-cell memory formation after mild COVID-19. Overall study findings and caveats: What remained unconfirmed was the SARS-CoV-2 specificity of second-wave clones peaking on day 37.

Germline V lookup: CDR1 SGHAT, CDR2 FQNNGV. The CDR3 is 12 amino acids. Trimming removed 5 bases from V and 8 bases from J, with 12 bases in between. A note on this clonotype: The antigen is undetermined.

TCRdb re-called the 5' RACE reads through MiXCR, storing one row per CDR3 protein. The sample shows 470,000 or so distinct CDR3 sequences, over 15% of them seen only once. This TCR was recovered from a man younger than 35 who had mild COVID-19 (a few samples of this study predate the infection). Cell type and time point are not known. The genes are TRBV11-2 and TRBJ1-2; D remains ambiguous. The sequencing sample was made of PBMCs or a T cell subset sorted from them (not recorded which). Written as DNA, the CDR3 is TGTGCCAGCAGCCGGACGGATCCGGGCTACACCTTC. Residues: CASSRTDPGYTF.